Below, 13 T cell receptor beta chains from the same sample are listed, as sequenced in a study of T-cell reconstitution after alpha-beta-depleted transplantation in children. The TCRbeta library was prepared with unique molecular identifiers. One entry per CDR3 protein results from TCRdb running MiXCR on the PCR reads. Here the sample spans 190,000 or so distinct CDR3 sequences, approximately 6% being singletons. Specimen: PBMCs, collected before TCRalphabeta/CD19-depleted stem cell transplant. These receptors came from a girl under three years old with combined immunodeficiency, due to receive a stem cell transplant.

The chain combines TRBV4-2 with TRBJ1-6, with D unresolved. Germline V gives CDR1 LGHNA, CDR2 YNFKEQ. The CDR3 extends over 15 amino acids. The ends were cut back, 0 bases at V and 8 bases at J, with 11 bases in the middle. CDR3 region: CASSQDLWEDSPLHF. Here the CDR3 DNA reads TGTGCCAGCAGCCAAGATCTTTGGGAGGATTCACCCCTCCACTTT.

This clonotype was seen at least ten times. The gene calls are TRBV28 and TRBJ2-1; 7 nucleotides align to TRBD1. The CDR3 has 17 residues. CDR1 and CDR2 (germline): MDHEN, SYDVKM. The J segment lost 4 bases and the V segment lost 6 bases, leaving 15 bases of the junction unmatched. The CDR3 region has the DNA TGTGCCAGCAGACCGGCGACCGGGACAGATTTTTACAATGAGCAGTTCTTC. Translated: CASRPATGTDFYNEQFF.

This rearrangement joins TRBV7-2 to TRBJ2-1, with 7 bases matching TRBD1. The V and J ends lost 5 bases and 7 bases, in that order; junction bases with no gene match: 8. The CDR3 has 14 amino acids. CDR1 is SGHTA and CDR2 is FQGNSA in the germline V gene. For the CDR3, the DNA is TGTGCCAGCAGCCCCTGGGACAGTGGGAATGAGCAGTTCTTC. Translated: CASSPWDSGNEQFF.

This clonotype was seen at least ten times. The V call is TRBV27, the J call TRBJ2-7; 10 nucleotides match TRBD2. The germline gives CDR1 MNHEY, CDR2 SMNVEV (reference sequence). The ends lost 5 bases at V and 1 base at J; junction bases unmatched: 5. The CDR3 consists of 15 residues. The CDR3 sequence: CASSVLAGGSYEQYF. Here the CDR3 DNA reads TGTGCCAGCAGTGTTTTAGCGGGGGGATCCTACGAGCAGTACTTC.

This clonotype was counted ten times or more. The CDR3 DNA sequence: TGTGCCAGCAGTTTAGCGGTTTGGGGGGCAGAAGGCTACACCTTC. Protein sequence: CASSLAVWGAEGYTF. The V gene is TRBV12-3 or TRBV12-4, the J gene TRBJ1-2; a possible D gene is TRBD1 (6 bases). The CDR3 is made up of 15 amino acids. The V gene lost 0 bases and the J gene lost 8 bases, with 16 bases spanning the gap.

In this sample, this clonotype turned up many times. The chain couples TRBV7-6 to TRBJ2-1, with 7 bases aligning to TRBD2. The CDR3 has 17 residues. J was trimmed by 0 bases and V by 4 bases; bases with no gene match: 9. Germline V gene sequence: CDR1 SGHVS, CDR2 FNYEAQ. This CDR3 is CASSSETTSASYNEQFF. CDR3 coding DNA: TGTGCCAGCAGCTCTGAAACTACTAGCGCCTCCTACAATGAGCAGTTCTTC.

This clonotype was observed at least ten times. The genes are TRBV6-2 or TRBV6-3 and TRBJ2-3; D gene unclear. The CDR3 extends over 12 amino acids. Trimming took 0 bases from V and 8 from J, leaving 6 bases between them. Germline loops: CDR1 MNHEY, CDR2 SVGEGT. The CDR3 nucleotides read TGTGCCAGCAGTTACTCAAGGTTTACGCAGTATTTT. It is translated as CASSYSRFTQYF.

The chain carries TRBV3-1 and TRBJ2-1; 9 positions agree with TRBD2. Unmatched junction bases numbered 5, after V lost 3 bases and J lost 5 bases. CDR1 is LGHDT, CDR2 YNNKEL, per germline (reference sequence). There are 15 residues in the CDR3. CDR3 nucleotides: TGTGCCAGCAGCCACGGACTAGCGACCGACAATGAGCAGTTCTTC. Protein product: CASSHGLATDNEQFF.

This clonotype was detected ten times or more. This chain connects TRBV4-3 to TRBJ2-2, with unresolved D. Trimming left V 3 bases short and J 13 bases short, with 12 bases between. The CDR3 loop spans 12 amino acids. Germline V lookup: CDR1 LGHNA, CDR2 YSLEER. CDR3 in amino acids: CASSQHGRRLFF. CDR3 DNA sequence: TGCGCCAGCAGCCAGCACGGCAGGAGGCTGTTTTTT.

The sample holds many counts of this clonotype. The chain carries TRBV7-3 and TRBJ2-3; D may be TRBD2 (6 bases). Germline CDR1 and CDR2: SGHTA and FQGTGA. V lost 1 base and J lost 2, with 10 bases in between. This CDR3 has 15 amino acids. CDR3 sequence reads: CASSLNTGATDTQYF. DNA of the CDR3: TGTGCCAGCAGCTTAAATACGGGAGCCACAGATACGCAGTATTTT.

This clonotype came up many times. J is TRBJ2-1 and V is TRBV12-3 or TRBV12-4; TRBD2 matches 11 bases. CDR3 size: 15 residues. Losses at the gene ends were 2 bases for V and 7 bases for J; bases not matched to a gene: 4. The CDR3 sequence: CASSLRLAGSNEQFF. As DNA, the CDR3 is TGTGCCAGCAGTTTAAGACTAGCGGGGAGTAATGAGCAGTTCTTC.

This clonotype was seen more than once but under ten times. DNA for the CDR3: TGTGCCACCAGGGATGCGGACACTGAAGCTTTCTTT. Encoded protein: CATRDADTEAFF. The genes are TRBV7-9 and TRBJ1-1; possibly TRBD1 for D (5 bases). Germline CDR1 is SEHNR and CDR2 is FQNEAQ (reference sequence). CDR3 length equals 12 residues. Trimming shortened V by 10 bases and J by 3 bases, and 12 bases separated the two germline ends.

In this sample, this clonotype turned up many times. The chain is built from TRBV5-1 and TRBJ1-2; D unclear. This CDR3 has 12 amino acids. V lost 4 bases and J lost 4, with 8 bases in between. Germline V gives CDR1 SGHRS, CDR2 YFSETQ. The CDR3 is CASSVSGYGYTF. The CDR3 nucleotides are TGCGCCAGCAGCGTGTCGGGCTATGGCTACACCTTC.